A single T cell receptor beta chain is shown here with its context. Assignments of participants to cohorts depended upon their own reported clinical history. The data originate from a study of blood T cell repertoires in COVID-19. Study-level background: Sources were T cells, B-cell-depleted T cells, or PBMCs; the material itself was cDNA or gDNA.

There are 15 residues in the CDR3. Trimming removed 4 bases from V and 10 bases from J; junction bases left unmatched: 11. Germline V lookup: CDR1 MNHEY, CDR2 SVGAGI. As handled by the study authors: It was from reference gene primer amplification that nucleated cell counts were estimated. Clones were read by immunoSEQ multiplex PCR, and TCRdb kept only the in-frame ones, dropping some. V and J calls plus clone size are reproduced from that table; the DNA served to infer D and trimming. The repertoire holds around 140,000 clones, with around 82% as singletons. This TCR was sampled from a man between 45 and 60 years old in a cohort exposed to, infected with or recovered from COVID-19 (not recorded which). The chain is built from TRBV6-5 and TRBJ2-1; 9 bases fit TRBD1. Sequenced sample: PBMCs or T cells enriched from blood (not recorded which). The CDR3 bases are TGTGCCAGCAGTTCGGACAGGGGCCTAGGAAAAGAGCAGTTCTTC. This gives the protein CASSSDRGLGKEQFF.